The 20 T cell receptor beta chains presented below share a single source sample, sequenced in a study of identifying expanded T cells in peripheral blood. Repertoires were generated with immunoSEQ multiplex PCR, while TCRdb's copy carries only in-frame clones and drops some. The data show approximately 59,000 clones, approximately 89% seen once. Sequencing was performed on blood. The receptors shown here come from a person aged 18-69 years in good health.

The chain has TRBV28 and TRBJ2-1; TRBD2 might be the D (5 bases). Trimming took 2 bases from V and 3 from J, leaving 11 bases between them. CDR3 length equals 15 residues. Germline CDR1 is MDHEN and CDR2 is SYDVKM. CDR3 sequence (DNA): TGTGCCAGCAGTTTAAGGAGGCAGCTCTACAATGAGCAGTTCTTC. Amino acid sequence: CASSLRRQLYNEQFF.

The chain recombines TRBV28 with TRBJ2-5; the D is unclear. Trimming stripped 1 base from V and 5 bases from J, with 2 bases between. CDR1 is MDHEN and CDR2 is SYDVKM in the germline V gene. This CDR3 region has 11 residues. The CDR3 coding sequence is TGTGCCAGCAGTTTATCGGAGACCCAGTACTTC. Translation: CASSLSETQYF. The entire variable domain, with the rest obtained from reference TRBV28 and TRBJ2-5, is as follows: DVKVTQSSRYLVKRTGEKVFLECVQDMDHENMFWYRQDPGLGLRLIYFSYDVKMKEKGDIPEGYSVSREKKERFSLILESASTNQTSMYLCASSLSETQYFGPGTRLLVL.

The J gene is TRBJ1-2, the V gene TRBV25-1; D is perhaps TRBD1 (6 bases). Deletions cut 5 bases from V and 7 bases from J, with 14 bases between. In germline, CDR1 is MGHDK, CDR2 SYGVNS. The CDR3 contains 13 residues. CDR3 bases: TGTGCCAGCAGTCAAGGGGGGGGCCGTGGCTACACCTTC. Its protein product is CASSQGGGRGYTF.

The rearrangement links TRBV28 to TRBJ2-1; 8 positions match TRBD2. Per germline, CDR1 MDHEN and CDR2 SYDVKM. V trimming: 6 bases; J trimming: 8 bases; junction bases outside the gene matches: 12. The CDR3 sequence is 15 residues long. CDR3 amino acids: CASRPSGRAGDEQFF. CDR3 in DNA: TGTGCCAGCAGACCCTCTGGGAGAGCGGGGGATGAGCAGTTCTTC.

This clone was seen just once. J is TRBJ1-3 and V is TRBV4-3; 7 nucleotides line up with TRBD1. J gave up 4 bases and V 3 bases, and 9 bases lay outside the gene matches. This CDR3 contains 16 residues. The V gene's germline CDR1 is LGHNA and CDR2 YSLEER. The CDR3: CASSQRITGVGNTIYF. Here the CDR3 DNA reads TGCGCCAGCAGCCAGCGCATTACAGGGGTCGGAAACACCATATATTTT.

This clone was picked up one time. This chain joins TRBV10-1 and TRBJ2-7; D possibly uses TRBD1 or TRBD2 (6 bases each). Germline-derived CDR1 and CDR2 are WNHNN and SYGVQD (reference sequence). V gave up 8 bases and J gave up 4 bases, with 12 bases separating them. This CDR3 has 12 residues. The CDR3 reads CASGGTLYEQYF. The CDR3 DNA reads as TGCGCCAGCGGAGGGACATTATACGAGCAGTACTTC.

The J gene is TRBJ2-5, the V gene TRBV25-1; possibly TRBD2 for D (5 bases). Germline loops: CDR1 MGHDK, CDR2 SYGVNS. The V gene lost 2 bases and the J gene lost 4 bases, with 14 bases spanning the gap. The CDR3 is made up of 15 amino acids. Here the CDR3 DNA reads TGTGCCAGCAGTGAAATCGGTAGGGAGCTAGAGACCCAGTACTTC. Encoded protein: CASSEIGRELETQYF.

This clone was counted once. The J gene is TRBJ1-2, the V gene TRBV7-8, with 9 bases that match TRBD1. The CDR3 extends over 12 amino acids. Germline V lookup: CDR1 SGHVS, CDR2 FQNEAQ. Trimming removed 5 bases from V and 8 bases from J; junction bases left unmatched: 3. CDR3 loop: CASSRTGVGYTF. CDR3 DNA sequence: TGTGCCAGCAGCCGGACAGGGGTCGGCTACACCTTC.

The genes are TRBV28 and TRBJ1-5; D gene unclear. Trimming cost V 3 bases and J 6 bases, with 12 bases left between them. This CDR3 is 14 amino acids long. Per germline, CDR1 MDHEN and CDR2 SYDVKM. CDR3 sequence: CASSLRQGFQPQHF. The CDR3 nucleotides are TGTGCCAGCAGTTTGAGACAAGGGTTTCAGCCCCAGCATTTT.

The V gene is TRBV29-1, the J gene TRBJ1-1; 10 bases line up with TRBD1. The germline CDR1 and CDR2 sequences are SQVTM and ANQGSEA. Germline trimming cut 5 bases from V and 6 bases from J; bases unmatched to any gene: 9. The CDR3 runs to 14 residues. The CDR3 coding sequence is TGCAGCGTTCAAAAGGGACAGGGGTCAGCTGAAGCTTTCTTT. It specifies CSVQKGQGSAEAFF.

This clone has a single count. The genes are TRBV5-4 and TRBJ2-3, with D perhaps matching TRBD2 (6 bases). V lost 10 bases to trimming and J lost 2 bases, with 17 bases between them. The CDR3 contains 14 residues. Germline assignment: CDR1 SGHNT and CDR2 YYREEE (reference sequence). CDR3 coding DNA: TGTGCCGGTGGGACTTTGGGGGTCACAGATACGCAGTATTTT. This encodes CAGGTLGVTDTQYF.

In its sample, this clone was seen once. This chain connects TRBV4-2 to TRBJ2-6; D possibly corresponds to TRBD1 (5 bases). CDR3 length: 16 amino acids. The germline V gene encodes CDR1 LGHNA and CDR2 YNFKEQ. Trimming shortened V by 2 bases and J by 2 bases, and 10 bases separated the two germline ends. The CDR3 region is CASSQKTEPGANVLTF. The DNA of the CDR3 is TGTGCCAGCAGCCAAAAGACAGAGCCTGGGGCCAACGTCCTGACTTTC.

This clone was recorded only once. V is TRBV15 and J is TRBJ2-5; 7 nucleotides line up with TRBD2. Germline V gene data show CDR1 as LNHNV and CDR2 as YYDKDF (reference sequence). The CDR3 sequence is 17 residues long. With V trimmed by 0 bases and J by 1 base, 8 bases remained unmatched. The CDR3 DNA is TGTGCCACCAGCAGAGACCCCGGGAGGCTGATCCAAGAGACCCAGTACTTC. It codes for CATSRDPGRLIQETQYF.

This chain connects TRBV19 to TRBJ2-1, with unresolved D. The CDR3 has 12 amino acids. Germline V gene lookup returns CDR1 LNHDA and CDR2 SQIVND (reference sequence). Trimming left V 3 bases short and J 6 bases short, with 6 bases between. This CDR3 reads CASSMMGNEQFF. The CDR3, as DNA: TGTGCCAGTAGTATGATGGGCAATGAGCAGTTCTTC.

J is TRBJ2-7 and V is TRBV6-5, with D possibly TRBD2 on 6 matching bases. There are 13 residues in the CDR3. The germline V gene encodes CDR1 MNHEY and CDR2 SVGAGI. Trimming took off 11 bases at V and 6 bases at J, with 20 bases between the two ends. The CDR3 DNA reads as TGTGCCGCTCGGGCCCAGGGAGGACGCGAGCAGTACTTC. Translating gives CAARAQGGREQYF.

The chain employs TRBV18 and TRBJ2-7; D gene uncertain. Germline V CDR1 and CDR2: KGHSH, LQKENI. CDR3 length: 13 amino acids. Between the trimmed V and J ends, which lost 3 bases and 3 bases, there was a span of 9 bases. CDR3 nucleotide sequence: TGTGCCAGCTCACCGGTCAGGTACTACGAGCAGTACTTC. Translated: CASSPVRYYEQYF. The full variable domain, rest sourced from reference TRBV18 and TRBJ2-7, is NAGVMQNPRHLVRRRGQEARLRCSPMKGHSHVYWYRQLPEEGLKFMVYLQKENIIDESGMPKERFSAEFPKEGPSILRIQQVVRGDSAAYFCASSPVRYYEQYFGPGTRLTVT.

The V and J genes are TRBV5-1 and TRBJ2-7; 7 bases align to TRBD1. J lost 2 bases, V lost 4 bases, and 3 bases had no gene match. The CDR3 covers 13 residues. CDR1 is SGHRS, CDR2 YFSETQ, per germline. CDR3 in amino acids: CASSLTGTYEQYF. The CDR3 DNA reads TGCGCCAGCAGCCTGACAGGGACCTACGAGCAGTACTTC.

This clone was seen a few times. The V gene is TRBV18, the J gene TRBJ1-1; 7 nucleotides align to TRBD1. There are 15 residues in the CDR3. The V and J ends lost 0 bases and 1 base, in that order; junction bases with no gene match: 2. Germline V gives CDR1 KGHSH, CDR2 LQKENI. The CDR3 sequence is CASSPPTGKNTEAFF. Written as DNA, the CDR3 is TGTGCCAGCTCACCACCGACAGGGAAGAACACTGAAGCTTTCTTT.

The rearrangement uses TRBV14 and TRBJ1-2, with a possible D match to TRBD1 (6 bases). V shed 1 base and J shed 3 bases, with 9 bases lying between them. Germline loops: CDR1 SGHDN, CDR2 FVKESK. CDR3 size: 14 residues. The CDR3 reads CASSQGTADYGYTF. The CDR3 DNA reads TGTGCCAGCAGCCAAGGGACAGCCGACTATGGCTACACCTTC.

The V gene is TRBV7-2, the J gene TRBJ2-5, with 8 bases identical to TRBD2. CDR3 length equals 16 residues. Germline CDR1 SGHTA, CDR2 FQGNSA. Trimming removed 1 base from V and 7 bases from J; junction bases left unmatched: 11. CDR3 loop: CASSLVGPAAGGTQYF. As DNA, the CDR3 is TGTGCCAGCAGCTTAGTGGGACCCGCCGCGGGGGGGACCCAGTACTTC.